This T cell receptor beta chain derives from a study of blood T cells in healthy people across ages. Looking at the study overall: The capture of about one barcoded beta molecule per two T cells was achieved by template switching.

Primers used in a second PCR of roughly 7 to 12 cycles were a sample-barcoded 5' primer and a J-beta primer mix. Each CDR3 protein is one row after TCRdb ran MiXCR on the 5' RACE reads. The repertoire holds fewer than 2,000,000 distinct CDR3 sequences, with roughly a third as singletons. Overall study results and limits: The unknown donor CMV status may have confounded expanded clonotype changes. Diversity figures derived from one million T cells were judged to underestimate the true value.

On this clonotype itself: Its target is not known. At one end, the junction sequence differs from germline, possibly due to a read error.

Germline loops: CDR1 SGHAT, CDR2 FQNNGV. This CDR3 has 15 residues. The source is a woman aged 25 to 39 in good health. The V call is TRBV11-2, the J call TRBJ2-5; unclear D gene. The sequencing sample was made of blood. CDR3 sequence (DNA): TGTACCAGCAGCTTAGGTTACAGTTACCAAGAGACCCAGTACTTC. Protein: CTSSLGYSYQETQYF.